This entry concerns a single TCR beta chain. What it binds is not known. Just one base apart from a much larger clone, this may be a read error. Trimming removed 0 bases from V and 1 base from J, with 15 bases in between. This CDR3 region has 17 residues. The data were obtained in a study of beta chain features in type 1 diabetes. Findings and caveats of the study: When Type 1 diabetes patients were examined, their TCRB CDR3s proved moderately but significantly shorter in all four CD4+ subsets. PCR might favor shorter templates, but any such skew would affect patients and controls equally.

Every isolated RNA sample was fully reverse transcribed, so sequencing captured expressed TCRB transcripts. Libraries were prepared by immunoSEQ multiplex PCR; TCRdb keeps only in-frame clonotypes and omits some of them. Among approximately 150,000 clones, about 12% were seen once, and the ten largest hold under 1.5%. J is TRBJ2-5 and V is TRBV23-1; D uncertain. TRBV23-1 is filed as an ORF, its function uncertain. The sequenced sample was central memory CD4+ T cells from blood. The clonotype originates from a man aged 18 to 35 with type 1 diabetes. The CDR3 loop reads CASSQSGPSPPQETQYF. The DNA for the CDR3 is TGCGCCAGCAGTCAATCGGGCCCTAGTCCCCCCCAAGAGACCCAGTACTTC.